This entry lists 23 T cell receptor beta chains sequenced from one sample in a study of T cells in Graves' hyperthyroidism and ophthalmopathy. Researchers amplified the TCR beta CDR3 regions from RNA transcripts. With the HTBI primer set, the TCR CDR3 went through a first round of RT-PCR. A single record per CDR3 protein comes from TCRdb applying MiXCR to the multiplex PCR reads. The repertoire holds 500,000 to 750,000 distinct CDR3 sequences, with approximately 15% as singletons. Sequenced material: blood. These receptors all stem from a woman between 18 and 30 years old with Graves' ophthalmopathy.

This clonotype was counted ten times or more. The genes are TRBV15 and TRBJ2-3; 10 nucleotides match TRBD2. Germline CDR1 is LNHNV and CDR2 is YYDKDF (reference sequence). There are 16 residues in the CDR3. The trim removed 5 bases at V and 2 bases at J, leaving 7 bases unmatched. The DNA of the CDR3 is TGTGCCACCAGCTTCCAGCTAGCGGGAGACACAGATACGCAGTATTTT. This gives the protein CATSFQLAGDTDTQYF.

This clonotype was observed many times. The chain carries TRBV28 and TRBJ2-3, with TRBD2 matching over 7 bases. The CDR3 extends over 14 amino acids. Trimming cost V 3 bases and J 4 bases; bases outside gene matches: 4. Germline assignment: CDR1 MDHEN and CDR2 SYDVKM. This chain's CDR3 is CASSFWTRADTQYF. CDR3 nucleotides: TGTGCCAGCAGTTTCTGGACTAGGGCAGATACGCAGTATTTT.

This clonotype was seen ten or more times. The chain recombines TRBV19 with TRBJ2-5; D perhaps matches TRBD1 (6 bases). CDR1 is LNHDA, CDR2 SQIVND, per germline (reference sequence). The CDR3 loop spans 15 amino acids. Between the trimmed V and J ends, which lost 6 bases and 2 bases, there was a span of 16 bases. Here the CDR3 reads CASSLLTGPQETQYF. In DNA, the CDR3 is TGTGCCAGTAGCCTCTTGACAGGCCCGCAAGAGACCCAGTACTTC.

In this sample, this clonotype turned up a few times. The CDR3 reads CATSDSGGGTYEQYF. The CDR3 DNA reads TGTGCCACCAGTGATTCGGGGGGTGGAACCTACGAGCAGTACTTC. The rearrangement links TRBV24-1 to TRBJ2-7, with TRBD2 matching over 7 bases. Germline CDR1 is KGHDR and CDR2 is SFDVKD. The CDR3 length is 15 residues. V shed 2 bases, J shed 2 bases, and the junction held 5 bases outside the gene matches.

This clonotype occurred many times. The chain links TRBV2 to TRBJ2-1; TRBD1 matches 8 bases. J was trimmed by 2 bases and V by 5 bases; bases with no gene match: 8. CDR3 length: 16 amino acids. Germline V gene data show CDR1 as SNHLY and CDR2 as FYNNEI. The CDR3 region is CASSPPGDRTYNEQFF. In DNA form, the CDR3 reads TGTGCCAGCAGTCCCCCCGGGGACAGGACCTACAATGAGCAGTTCTTC.

This clonotype was seen repeatedly, ten times or more. The J gene is TRBJ1-1, the V gene TRBV28, with D possibly being TRBD1 (5 bases). The CDR3 is made up of 17 amino acids. The germline gives CDR1 MDHEN, CDR2 SYDVKM. V lost 6 bases and J lost 0, with 20 bases in between. CDR3 bases: TGTGCCAGCAGCGCAGGGTCTTATCACCGAATGAACACTGAAGCTTTCTTT. It yields the protein CASSAGSYHRMNTEAFF.

This clonotype was detected many times. The rearrangement links TRBV5-4 to TRBJ2-1; D is perhaps TRBD1 or TRBD2 (5 bases each). The germline gives CDR1 SGHNT, CDR2 YYREEE (reference sequence). CDR3 length: 13 residues. V was shortened by 3 bases and J by 6 bases, with 10 bases between the two germline ends. CDR3 bases: TGTGCCAGCAGCTCCGGGACCCTCAATGAGCAGTTCTTC. Amino acids: CASSSGTLNEQFF.

The CDR3 bases are TGTGCCACCAGTGCTGGGGGGTTCCGACTCTCTGGGGCCAACGTCCTGACTTTC. Protein product: CATSAGGFRLSGANVLTF. V gene TRBV24-1 combines with J gene TRBJ2-6; the D gene is possibly TRBD2 (6 bases). CDR3 length: 18 residues. V lost 5 bases and J lost 0, with 16 bases in between. Germline CDR1 and CDR2: KGHDR and SFDVKD.

The sample holds many counts of this clonotype. DNA for the CDR3: TGCGCCAGCACCCATGGAGAGACAGGGGGTGGGGCCAACGTCCTGACTTTC. As protein: CASTHGETGGGANVLTF. This chain uses TRBV5-1 with TRBJ2-6; the match to TRBD1 covers 9 bases. CDR1 is SGHRS, CDR2 YFSETQ, per germline. With 6 bases clipped from V and 3 bases from J, the junction kept 10 bases outside the gene matches. CDR3 length equals 17 residues.

In its sample, this clonotype was seen a few times. The J gene is TRBJ1-1, the V gene TRBV24-1; a possible D gene is TRBD1 (5 bases). This CDR3 has 16 residues. CDR1 is KGHDR, CDR2 SFDVKD, per germline. The V and J ends lost 1 base and 4 bases respectively, with 15 bases between them. CDR3 DNA sequence: TGTGCCACCAGTGATTTCAACTCGGGGGGTAGCACTGAAGCTTTCTTT. Translated, it gives CATSDFNSGGSTEAFF.

This clonotype was observed a handful of times. The chain joins TRBV6-1 to TRBJ2-7; D might be TRBD1 (5 bases). Trimming pared 6 bases from V and 5 bases from J, leaving 17 bases between. The germline gives CDR1 MNHNS, CDR2 SASEGT. CDR3 length equals 14 residues. The CDR3 DNA sequence: TGTGCCAGCAGACTAAGCAGGGTCAAAGACGAGCAGTACTTC. Translating it yields CASRLSRVKDEQYF.

This clonotype was seen only a few times. This sequence joins TRBV19 and TRBJ1-5; maybe TRBD1 (5 bases). The CDR3 is 19 amino acids. V was cut by 3 bases and J by 2 bases, with 23 bases left in between. CDR1 is LNHDA and CDR2 is SQIVND in the germline V gene (reference sequence). Written as DNA, the CDR3 is TGTGCCAGTAGTATCCTACCTGCCCGGACAATTAGTCGCAATCAGCCCCAGCATTTT. Amino acid sequence: CASSILPARTISRNQPQHF.

The table lists this clonotype with many counts. The chain recombines TRBV2 with TRBJ2-1, with TRBD2 matching over 10 bases. This CDR3 is 16 amino acids long. In germline, CDR1 is SNHLY, CDR2 FYNNEI. Trimming at V came to 4 bases and at J to 7 bases, leaving 10 bases not matched to a gene. The CDR3 here is CASSGSRSGRANEQFF. CDR3 coding DNA: TGTGCCAGCAGTGGGTCTAGGAGCGGGAGGGCGAATGAGCAGTTCTTC.

The V call is TRBV30, the J call TRBJ2-3; TRBD1 is a possible D gene (5 bases). The CDR3 extends over 15 amino acids. Germline V gives CDR1 GTSNPN, CDR2 SVGIG (reference sequence). Trimming cost V 2 bases and J 2 bases, with 14 bases left between them. CDR3 nucleotide sequence: TGTGCCTGGAGTCCCGGACATGTCAACACAGATACGCAGTATTTT. It codes for CAWSPGHVNTDTQYF. Combining the CDR3 with reference TRBV30 and TRBJ2-3 gives the whole variable domain SQTIHQWPATLVQPVGSPLSLECTVEGTSNPNLYWYRQAAGRGLQLLFYSVGIGQISSEVPQNLSASRPQDRQFILSSKKLLLSDSGFYLCAWSPGHVNTDTQYFGPGTRLTVL.

This clonotype was recorded many times. V is TRBV28 and J is TRBJ2-1; D may correspond to TRBD1 or TRBD2 (5 bases each). The CDR3 is 14 amino acids. The germline V gene encodes CDR1 MDHEN and CDR2 SYDVKM. Trimming pared 1 base from V and 8 bases from J, leaving 12 bases between. DNA of the CDR3: TGTGCCAGCAGTTTATTGGTGGGGGTCGATGAGCAGTTCTTC. Residues: CASSLLVGVDEQFF. Complete variable domain (other parts from reference TRBV28 and TRBJ2-1): DVKVTQSSRYLVKRTGEKVFLECVQDMDHENMFWYRQDPGLGLRLIYFSYDVKMKEKGDIPEGYSVSREKKERFSLILESASTNQTSMYLCASSLLVGVDEQFFGPGTRLTVL.

The chain employs TRBV27 and TRBJ2-1; 14 bases line up with TRBD2. The CDR3 is made up of 18 amino acids. Germline CDR1 and CDR2: MNHEY and SMNVEV (reference sequence). V lost 3 bases, J lost 2 bases, and 6 bases stayed unmatched. CDR3 nucleotides: TGTGCCAGCAGTTTCGGCCGACTAGCGGGAGGGGCCTACAATGAGCAGTTCTTC. Translating gives CASSFGRLAGGAYNEQFF.

V usage is TRBV6-2 or TRBV6-3 and J usage is TRBJ2-1; D is uncertain. This CDR3 region has 13 residues. The germline V gene encodes CDR1 MNHEY and CDR2 SVGEGT. Between the trimmed V and J ends, which lost 6 bases and 5 bases, there was a span of 11 bases. CDR3 sequence (DNA): TGTGCCAGCAGAGGGATCTGGGACAATGAGCAGTTCTTC. This sequence encodes CASRGIWDNEQFF.

Regarding this clonotype: A clone one base away is much larger, so this may be a read error. J is TRBJ2-1 and V is TRBV9, with a weak D call TRBD2 (5 bases). Trimming removed 3 bases from V and 12 bases from J, with 16 bases in between. The CDR3 has 13 amino acids. Germline CDR1 is SGDLS and CDR2 is YYNGEE. Here the CDR3 DNA reads TGTGCCAGCAGCGCCTGTCCCGGGAACGTGCAGTTCTTC. It is translated as CASSACPGNVQFF.

The chain recombines TRBV20-1 with TRBJ1-4; D not certain. Germline V gene lookup returns CDR1 DFQATT and CDR2 SNEGSKA (reference sequence). There are 15 residues in the CDR3. Trimming cost V 4 bases and J 4 bases, with 16 bases left between them. CDR3 nucleotide sequence: TGCAGTGCTAATGGACCCGAGCCGAATAATGAAAAACTGTTTTTT. Translated, it gives CSANGPEPNNEKLFF.

At least ten counts were recorded for this clonotype. The chain has TRBV13 and TRBJ2-7; the D gene is possibly TRBD2 (6 bases). The CDR3 totals 12 residues. Germline lookup yields CDR1 PRHDT and CDR2 FYEKMQ (reference sequence). Trimming removed 8 bases at V and 6 bases at J, with 14 bases between. The CDR3 spells CASGRRGVEQYF. The CDR3, as DNA: TGTGCCAGCGGCAGGCGGGGAGTCGAGCAGTACTTC.

This clonotype was counted ten times or more. The V gene is TRBV5-6, the J gene TRBJ2-3, with 9 bases aligning to TRBD2. CDR1 is SGHDT, CDR2 YYEEEE, per germline. V dropped 0 bases and J dropped 4; count of bases not matched to a gene: 6. This CDR3 comprises 16 residues. The CDR3 bases are TGTGCCAGCAGCTTGGGGGCGGGAGGGCCGTCAGATACGCAGTATTTT. Its translation is CASSLGAGGPSDTQYF.

There are many counts of this clonotype. The chain joins TRBV20-1 to TRBJ2-3; 9 bases are shared with TRBD1. V was pared by 1 base and J by 4 bases, with 12 bases of the junction left unmatched. Germline assignment: CDR1 DFQATT and CDR2 SNEGSKA (reference sequence). This CDR3 spans 17 amino acids. The CDR3 DNA reads TGCAGTGCTAGAGCTTCGAAAGGACAGGGGTTGGCAGATACGCAGTATTTT. It is translated as CSARASKGQGLADTQYF.

This rearrangement joins TRBV6-1 to TRBJ1-5; D perhaps matches TRBD1 (5 bases). Germline CDR1 MNHNS, CDR2 SASEGT. V dropped 5 bases and J dropped 9 bases, with 11 bases sitting between them. The CDR3 is made up of 12 amino acids. CDR3 amino acids: CASSSIGGPQHF. CDR3 nucleotides: TGTGCCAGCAGTTCAATTGGGGGGCCCCAGCATTTT.